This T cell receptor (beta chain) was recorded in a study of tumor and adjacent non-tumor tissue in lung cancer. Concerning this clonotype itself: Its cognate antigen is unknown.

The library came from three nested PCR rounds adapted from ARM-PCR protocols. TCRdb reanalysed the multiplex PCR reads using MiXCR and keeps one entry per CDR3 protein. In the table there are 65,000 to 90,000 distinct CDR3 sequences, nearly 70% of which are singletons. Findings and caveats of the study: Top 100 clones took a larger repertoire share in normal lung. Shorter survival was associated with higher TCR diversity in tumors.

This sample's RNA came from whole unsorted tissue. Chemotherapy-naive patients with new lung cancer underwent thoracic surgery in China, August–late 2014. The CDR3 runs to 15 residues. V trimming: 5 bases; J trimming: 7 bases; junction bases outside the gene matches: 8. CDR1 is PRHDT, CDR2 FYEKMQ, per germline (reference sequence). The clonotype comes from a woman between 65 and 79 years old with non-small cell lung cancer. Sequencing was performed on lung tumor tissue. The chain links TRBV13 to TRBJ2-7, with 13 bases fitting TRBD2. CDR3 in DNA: TGTGCCAGCAGCAAGTGGACTAGCGGGAGATCAGAGCAGTACTTC. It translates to CASSKWTSGRSEQYF. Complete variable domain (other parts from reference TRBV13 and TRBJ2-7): AAGVIQSPRHLIKEKRETATLKCYPIPRHDTVYWYQQGPGQDPQFLISFYEKMQSDKGSIPDRFSAQQFSDYHSELNMSSLELGDSALYFCASSKWTSGRSEQYFGPGTRLTVT.